This T cell receptor (beta chain) emerged from a study of technical replicates of blood from a handful of donors. Germline values: CDR1 KGHSH, CDR2 LQKENI. J lost 3 bases, V lost 2 bases, and 6 bases had no gene match. There are 15 residues in the CDR3. TCRdb's copy holds only in-frame clones and misses some; the assay was immunoSEQ multiplex PCR. The sample lists roughly 69,000 clones, 85% to 90% occurring once. The chain joins TRBV18 to TRBJ2-7, with 8 bases that match TRBD2. This TCR derives from a human donor in good health. Some clones in this sample may be carry-over from other donors' samples. Sequenced sample: PBMCs. The DNA for the CDR3 is TGTGCCAGCTCACCAAATCAGGGACTAGACTACGAGCAGTACTTC. It encodes CASSPNQGLDYEQYF. Full variable domain (rest looked up from reference TRBV18 and TRBJ2-7): NAGVMQNPRHLVRRRGQEARLRCSPMKGHSHVYWYRQLPEEGLKFMVYLQKENIIDESGMPKERFSAEFPKEGPSILRIQQVVRGDSAAYFCASSPNQGLDYEQYFGPGTRLTVT.